This T cell receptor beta chain was sequenced in a study of graft-versus-host responses after intestinal transplantation. Regarding the study as a whole: Graft-donor T cell macrochimerism coincided with high graft-versus-host to host-versus-graft clonal ratios in allografts. Early post-transplant declines in HvG were associated with peak levels of circulating GvH clones.

Worth noting for this clone: Its antigen remains unidentified.

Looked up from germline, CDR1 is ENHRY and CDR2 is SYGVKD. The CDR3 spans 15 residues. The V end was cut by 4 bases, the J end by 1 base, with 8 bases between. Profiled with immunoSEQ multiplex PCR; TCRdb holds only in-frame clones, not every one. The data show roughly 110,000 clones, around 92% seen once. The chain carries TRBV10-3 and TRBJ2-6, with unresolved D. This TCR came from a human donor who was the organ donor for an intestinal transplant. The specimen was unstimulated CD8+ T cells sorted from spleen or lymph node cells, collected before transplant. CDR3 sequence reads: CAISGEGSGANVLTF. As DNA, the CDR3 is TGTGCCATCAGTGGAGAAGGGTCTGGGGCCAACGTCCTGACTTTC.